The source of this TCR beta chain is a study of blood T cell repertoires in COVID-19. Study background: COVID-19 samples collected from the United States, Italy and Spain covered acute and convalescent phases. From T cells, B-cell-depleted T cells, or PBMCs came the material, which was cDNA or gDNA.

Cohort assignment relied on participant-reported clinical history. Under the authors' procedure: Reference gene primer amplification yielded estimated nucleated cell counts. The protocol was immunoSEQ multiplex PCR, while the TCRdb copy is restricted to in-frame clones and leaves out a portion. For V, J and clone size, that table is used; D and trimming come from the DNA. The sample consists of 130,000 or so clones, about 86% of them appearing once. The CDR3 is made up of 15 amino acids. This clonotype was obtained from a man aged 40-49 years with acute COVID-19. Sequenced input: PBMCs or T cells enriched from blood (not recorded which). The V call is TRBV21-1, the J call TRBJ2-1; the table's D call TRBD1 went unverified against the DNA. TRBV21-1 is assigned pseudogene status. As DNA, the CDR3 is TGTGCCAGCCGCCCCTCGGCAGGTTGGGACAATGAGCAGTTCTTC. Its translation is CASRPSAGWDNEQFF.